The 18 T cell receptor beta chains below all came from one sample that was sequenced in a study of T cell changes during pregnancy in multiple sclerosis. TCRdb keeps only in-frame clones here, not all; method: immunoSEQ multiplex PCR. The table records around 51,000 clones, 85% to 95% of them present only once. This material consisted of peripheral blood, taken in the second trimester of pregnancy. The source of these receptors is a female donor with multiple sclerosis, enrolled in a pregnancy study.

The gene calls are TRBV10-3 and TRBJ2-1; 7 nucleotides align to TRBD2. The length of the CDR3 is 17 residues. Per the germline V gene, CDR1 is ENHRY and CDR2 is SYGVKD. V shed 2 bases, J shed 1 base, and the junction held 8 bases outside the gene matches. The CDR3 DNA follows: TGTGCCATCAGTGAGGGAGTCGGCGGGAGTTCCTACAATGAGCAGTTCTTC. This gives the protein CAISEGVGGSSYNEQFF.

This rearrangement joins TRBV5-4 to TRBJ2-1; 10 nucleotides line up with TRBD2. CDR3 length: 17 amino acids. Trimming removed 1 base from V and 0 bases from J; junction bases left unmatched: 4. Germline V gene data show CDR1 as SGHNT and CDR2 as YYREEE (reference sequence). CDR3: CASSLRSGRASYNEQFF. The CDR3 coding sequence is TGTGCCAGCAGCTTGAGGAGCGGGAGGGCCTCCTACAATGAGCAGTTCTTC.

The table lists this clone with a few counts. In the same sample, other DNA sequences code for this CDR3. The chain recombines TRBV11-3 with TRBJ1-1; the D is unclear. The CDR3 has 13 amino acids. The germline V gene has CDR1 SGHNT and CDR2 YENEEA. V lost 5 bases to trimming and J lost 2 bases, with 9 bases between them. CDR3 in DNA: TGTGCCAGCAGCCTTGGAGGTAACACTGAAGCTTTCTTT. Amino acid sequence: CASSLGGNTEAFF.

This rearrangement joins TRBV4-2 to TRBJ2-7; TRBD2 matches 9 bases. CDR1 is LGHNA, CDR2 YNFKEQ, per germline. The CDR3 extends over 16 amino acids. Unmatched junction bases numbered 10, after V lost 0 bases and J lost 7 bases. CDR3 sequence (DNA): TGTGCCAGCAGCCAAGACATAGCGGGAGCTTCTACGGAGCAGTACTTC. Protein: CASSQDIAGASTEQYF.

J is TRBJ2-2 and V is TRBV4-1, with 12 bases matching TRBD2. The germline CDR1 and CDR2 sequences are MGHRA and YSYEKL. This CDR3 is built from 18 residues. Germline trimming cut 4 bases from V and 2 bases from J; bases unmatched to any gene: 8. The CDR3 DNA reads as TGCGCCAGCAGCCCACTAGGACTAGCGGGAACAAACACCGGGGAGCTGTTTTTT. Translating it yields CASSPLGLAGTNTGELFF.

The chain has TRBV11-3 and TRBJ2-4; 7 bases align to TRBD2. Germline CDR1 reads SGHNT; CDR2 reads YENEEA. This CDR3 is built from 16 residues. V lost 5 bases to trimming and J lost 0 bases; unmatched junction nucleotides: 7. The CDR3 is CASSPSLAGAKNIQYF. The CDR3 nucleotides read TGTGCCAGCAGCCCCTCATTAGCGGGAGCCAAAAACATTCAGTACTTC.

This rearrangement joins TRBV7-6 to TRBJ2-1; 8 bases are shared with TRBD1. The V and J ends lost 1 base and 4 bases, in that order; junction bases with no gene match: 3. The CDR3 loop spans 15 amino acids. Germline V gene data show CDR1 as SGHVS and CDR2 as FNYEAQ. The CDR3 region has the DNA TGTGCCAGCAGCTTAGGGACAGGGATTTACAATGAGCAGTTCTTC. Translating it yields CASSLGTGIYNEQFF.

The chain employs TRBV14 and TRBJ2-1, with TRBD2 identical over 11 bases. The length of the CDR3 is 17 residues. The J segment lost 4 bases and the V segment lost 2 bases, leaving 7 bases of the junction unmatched. Per germline, CDR1 SGHDN and CDR2 FVKESK. The CDR3 nucleotides are TGTGCCAGCAGCCAACTAACGGGACTAGCGGATTACAATGAGCAGTTCTTC. This gives the protein CASSQLTGLADYNEQFF.

The rearrangement links TRBV28 to TRBJ1-2; 7 bases match TRBD1. Germline V gene lookup returns CDR1 MDHEN and CDR2 SYDVKM. This CDR3 is built from 15 residues. V shed 4 bases, J shed 7 bases, and the junction held 12 bases outside the gene matches. The CDR3 protein is CASSSTSTGYFGYTF. The CDR3 DNA reads TGTGCCAGCAGTTCGACCTCGACAGGGTATTTTGGCTACACCTTC.

This clone has a single count. V is TRBV18 and J is TRBJ2-3; 11 nucleotides match TRBD1. The CDR3 covers 15 residues. Unmatched junction bases numbered 6, after V lost 3 bases and J lost 7 bases. The germline CDR1 and CDR2 sequences are KGHSH and LQKENI. CDR3 sequence: CASSPGQGAQHTQYF. CDR3 in DNA: TGTGCCAGCTCACCTGGACAGGGGGCGCAGCATACGCAGTATTTT. The complete variable domain, with remaining parts taken from reference TRBV18 and TRBJ2-3, reads NAGVMQNPRHLVRRRGQEARLRCSPMKGHSHVYWYRQLPEEGLKFMVYLQKENIIDESGMPKERFSAEFPKEGPSILRIQQVVRGDSAAYFCASSPGQGAQHTQYFGPGTRLTVL.

This clone was seen a few times. The CDR3 sequence: CASSVQGGSYEQYF. CDR3 nucleotides: TGTGCCAGTAGTGTGCAGGGAGGATCCTACGAGCAGTACTTC. V and J are TRBV19 and TRBJ2-7, with a weak D call TRBD2 (6 bases). There are 14 residues in the CDR3. The V gene's germline CDR1 is LNHDA and CDR2 SQIVND (reference sequence). The V end lost 5 bases, the J end lost 1 base, and 12 bases lay between the germline ends.

CDR3 sequence reads: CASSQDRGMGTEAFF. The CDR3 DNA sequence: TGCGCCAGCAGCCAAGACCGGGGGATGGGGACTGAAGCTTTCTTT. The chain has TRBV4-3 and TRBJ1-1; a weak D match, TRBD1 (5 bases). Deletions cut 0 bases from V and 5 bases from J, with 13 bases between. The CDR3 totals 15 residues. Germline V gene data show CDR1 as LGHNA and CDR2 as YSLEER.

The V gene is TRBV19, the J gene TRBJ2-7; D gene uncertain. V lost 2 bases, J lost 4 bases, and 3 bases lay in between. CDR1 is LNHDA, CDR2 SQIVND, per germline (reference sequence). The CDR3 is 11 residues long. The CDR3, as DNA: TGTGCCAGTAGTATATTATACGAGCAGTACTTC. It is translated as CASSILYEQYF.

This chain uses TRBV7-2 with TRBJ2-5; tentative D call: TRBD2 (6 bases). Germline values: CDR1 SGHTA, CDR2 FQGNSA. The CDR3 length is 15 residues. V gave up 1 base and J gave up 2 bases, with 11 bases separating them. CDR3 region: CASSLVHGTQETQYF. CDR3 DNA sequence: TGTGCCAGCAGCTTAGTTCACGGGACTCAAGAGACCCAGTACTTC.

The V call is TRBV5-1, the J call TRBJ2-1; 8 nucleotides match TRBD1. Per the germline V gene, CDR1 is SGHRS and CDR2 is YFSETQ. J lost 5 bases, V lost 4 bases, and 14 bases had no gene match. CDR3 size: 17 residues. This CDR3 is CASSRQLGQGFNNEQFF. In DNA, the CDR3 is TGCGCCAGCAGCCGACAGCTCGGACAGGGATTCAACAATGAGCAGTTCTTC.

The V and J genes are TRBV5-1 and TRBJ1-1; weak D call: TRBD1 (5 bases). This CDR3 has 13 amino acids. The germline V and J ends were trimmed by 0 bases and 5 bases, with 8 bases remaining between them. CDR1 and CDR2 from the germline V gene are SGHRS and YFSETQ. CDR3 amino acids: CASSLGGGTEAFF. The DNA of the CDR3 is TGCGCCAGCAGCTTGGGGGGGGGAACTGAAGCTTTCTTT.

The CDR3 sequence is CASSDLQGAGVAGELFF. For the CDR3, the DNA is TGTGCCAGCAGTGACCTACAGGGAGCCGGTGTCGCCGGGGAGCTGTTTTTT. This chain connects TRBV6-1 to TRBJ2-2; D is possibly TRBD1 (6 bases). Trimming took off 3 bases at V and 6 bases at J, with 20 bases between the two ends. The CDR3 is 17 residues long. Germline CDR1 is MNHNS and CDR2 is SASEGT.

V and J are TRBV18 and TRBJ2-7, with D unresolved. V lost 0 bases to trimming and J lost 3 bases, with 6 bases between them. This CDR3 contains 13 residues. CDR1 is KGHSH and CDR2 is LQKENI in the germline V gene. The CDR3: CASSPPTLYEQYF. CDR3 bases: TGTGCCAGCTCACCACCGACACTCTACGAGCAGTACTTC.